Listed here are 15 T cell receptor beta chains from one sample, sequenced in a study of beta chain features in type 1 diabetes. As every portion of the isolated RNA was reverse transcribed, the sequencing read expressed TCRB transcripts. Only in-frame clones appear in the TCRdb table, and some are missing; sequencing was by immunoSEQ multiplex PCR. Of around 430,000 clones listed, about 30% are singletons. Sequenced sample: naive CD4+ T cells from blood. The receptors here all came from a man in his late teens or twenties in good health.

The CDR3 spells CASSVVGTAGTDTQYF. The CDR3 DNA reads TGTGCCAGCAGCGTAGTAGGGACAGCAGGCACAGATACGCAGTATTTT. This chain uses TRBV9 with TRBJ2-3; 7 positions agree with TRBD1. V lost 0 bases to trimming and J lost 1 base; unmatched junction nucleotides: 5. The germline gives CDR1 SGDLS, CDR2 YYNGEE. CDR3 length: 16 residues.

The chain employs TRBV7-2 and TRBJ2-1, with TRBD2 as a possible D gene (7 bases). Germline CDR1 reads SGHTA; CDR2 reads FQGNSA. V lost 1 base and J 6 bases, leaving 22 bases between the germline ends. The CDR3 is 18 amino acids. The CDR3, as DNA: TGTGCCAGCAGCTTAGGGCTCCCGGGGGGCGGGAGAACCAATGAGCAGTTCTTC. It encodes CASSLGLPGGGRTNEQFF.

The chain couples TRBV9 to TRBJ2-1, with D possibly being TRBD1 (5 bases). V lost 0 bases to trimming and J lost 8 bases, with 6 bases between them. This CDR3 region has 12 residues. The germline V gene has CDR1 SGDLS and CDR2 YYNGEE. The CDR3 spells CASSVGGYEQFF. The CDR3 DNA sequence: TGTGCCAGCAGCGTAGGGGGCTATGAGCAGTTCTTC.

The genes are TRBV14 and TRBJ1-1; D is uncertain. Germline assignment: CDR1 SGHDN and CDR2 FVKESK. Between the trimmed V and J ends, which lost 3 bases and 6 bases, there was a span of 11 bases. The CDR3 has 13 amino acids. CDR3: CASSQLWEAEAFF. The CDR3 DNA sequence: TGTGCCAGCAGCCAGTTGTGGGAAGCTGAAGCTTTCTTT.

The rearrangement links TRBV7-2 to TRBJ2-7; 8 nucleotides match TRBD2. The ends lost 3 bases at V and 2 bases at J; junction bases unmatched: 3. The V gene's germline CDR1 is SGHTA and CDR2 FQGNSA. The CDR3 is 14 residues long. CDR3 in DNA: TGTGCCAGCAGCTTGACTAGCGCCGCCTACGAGCAGTACTTC. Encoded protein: CASSLTSAAYEQYF.

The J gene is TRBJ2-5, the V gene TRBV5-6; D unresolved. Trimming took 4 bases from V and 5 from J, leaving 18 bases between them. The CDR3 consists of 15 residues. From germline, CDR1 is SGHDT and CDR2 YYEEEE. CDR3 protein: CASSARTPVRETQYF. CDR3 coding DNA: TGTGCCAGCAGCGCCCGGACCCCGGTTAGGGAGACCCAGTACTTC.

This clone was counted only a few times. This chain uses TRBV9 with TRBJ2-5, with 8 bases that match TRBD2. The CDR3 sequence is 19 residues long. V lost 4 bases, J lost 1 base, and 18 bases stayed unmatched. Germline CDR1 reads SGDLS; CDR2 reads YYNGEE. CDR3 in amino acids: CASSLLLGVAGSPQETQYF. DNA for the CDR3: TGTGCCAGCAGCTTACTTCTAGGGGTAGCGGGAAGCCCCCAAGAGACCCAGTACTTC.

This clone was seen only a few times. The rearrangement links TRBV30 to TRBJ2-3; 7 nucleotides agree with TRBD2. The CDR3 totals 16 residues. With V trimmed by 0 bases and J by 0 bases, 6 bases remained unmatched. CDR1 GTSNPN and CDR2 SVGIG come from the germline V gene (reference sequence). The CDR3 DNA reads TGTGCCTGGAGTGTACTTGGGGGAGGGAGCACAGATACGCAGTATTTT. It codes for CAWSVLGGGSTDTQYF.

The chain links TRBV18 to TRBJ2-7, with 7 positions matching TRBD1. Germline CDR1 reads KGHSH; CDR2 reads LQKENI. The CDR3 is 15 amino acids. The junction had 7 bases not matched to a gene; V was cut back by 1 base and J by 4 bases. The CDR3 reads CASSPRTGETYEQYF. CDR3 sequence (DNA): TGTGCCAGCTCACCACGGACAGGTGAAACTTACGAGCAGTACTTC. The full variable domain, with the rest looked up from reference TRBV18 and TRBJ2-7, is NAGVMQNPRHLVRRRGQEARLRCSPMKGHSHVYWYRQLPEEGLKFMVYLQKENIIDESGMPKERFSAEFPKEGPSILRIQQVVRGDSAAYFCASSPRTGETYEQYFGPGTRLTVT.

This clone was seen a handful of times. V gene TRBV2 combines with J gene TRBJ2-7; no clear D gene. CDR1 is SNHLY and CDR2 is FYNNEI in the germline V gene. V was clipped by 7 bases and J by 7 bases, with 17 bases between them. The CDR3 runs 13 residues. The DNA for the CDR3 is TGTGCCAGCACAATAGAAGCCGTCGGGGAGCAGTACTTC. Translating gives CASTIEAVGEQYF. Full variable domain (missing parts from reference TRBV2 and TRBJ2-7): EPEVTQTPSHQVTQMGQEVILRCVPISNHLYFYWYRQILGQKVEFLVSFYNNEISEKSEIFDDQFSVERPDGSNFTLKIRSTKLEDSAMYFCASTIEAVGEQYFGPGTRLTVT.

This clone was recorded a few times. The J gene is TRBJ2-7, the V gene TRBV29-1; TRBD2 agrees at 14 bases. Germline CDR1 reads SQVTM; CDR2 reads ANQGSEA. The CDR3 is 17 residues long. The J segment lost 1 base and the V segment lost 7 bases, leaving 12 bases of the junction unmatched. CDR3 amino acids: CSAAGGTSGRDSYEQYF. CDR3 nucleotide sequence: TGCAGCGCCGCCGGCGGGACTAGCGGGAGAGATTCCTACGAGCAGTACTTC.

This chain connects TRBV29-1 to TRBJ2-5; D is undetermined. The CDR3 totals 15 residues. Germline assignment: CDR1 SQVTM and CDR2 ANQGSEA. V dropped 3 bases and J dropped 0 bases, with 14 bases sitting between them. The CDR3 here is CSVEFRQWYQETQYF. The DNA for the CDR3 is TGCAGCGTTGAGTTCAGGCAATGGTACCAAGAGACCCAGTACTTC.

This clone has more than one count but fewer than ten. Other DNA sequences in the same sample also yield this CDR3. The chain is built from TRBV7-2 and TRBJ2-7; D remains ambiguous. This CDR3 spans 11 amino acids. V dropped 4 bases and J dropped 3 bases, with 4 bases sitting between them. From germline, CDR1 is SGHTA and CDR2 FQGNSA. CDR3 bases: TGTGCCAGCAGCTCCTACTACGAGCAGTACTTC. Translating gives CASSSYYEQYF.

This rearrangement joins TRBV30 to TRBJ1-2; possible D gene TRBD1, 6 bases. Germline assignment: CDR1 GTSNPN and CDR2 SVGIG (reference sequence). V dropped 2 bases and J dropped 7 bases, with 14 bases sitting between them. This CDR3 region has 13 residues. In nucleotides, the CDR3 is TGTGCCTGGAGTCACAGGGCAATGGGTGGCTACACCTTC. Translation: CAWSHRAMGGYTF.

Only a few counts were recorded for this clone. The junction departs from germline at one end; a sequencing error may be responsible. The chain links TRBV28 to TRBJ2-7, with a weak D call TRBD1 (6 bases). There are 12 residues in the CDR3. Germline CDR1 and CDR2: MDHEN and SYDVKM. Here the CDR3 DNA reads TGTGCCAGCAGTCTACCGGACAGAGCGCTCTTCTTC. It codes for CASSLPDRALFF.